This T cell receptor beta chain was observed in a study of esophageal squamous cell carcinoma under preoperative chemotherapy. Overall study context: TCR repertoires were profiled from both peripheral blood T cells and tumor-infiltrating lymphocytes.

As to time point: before preoperative PTX-NDP chemotherapy. Before surgery, patients were given preoperative paclitaxel-nedaplatin chemotherapy. In TCRdb, the PCR reads were re-called with MiXCR into one record per CDR3 protein. Among some 16,000 distinct CDR3 sequences listed, roughly 60% were seen once. The CDR3 is 13 amino acids. The junction had 1 base not matched to a gene; V was cut back by 9 bases and J by 3 bases. Germline V gives CDR1 MNHNS, CDR2 SASEGT. The rearrangement uses TRBV6-1 and TRBJ2-2; 10 bases agree with TRBD1. This clonotype was obtained from a human donor with esophageal squamous cell carcinoma. The donor label of this sample is uncertain. This sample was taken from a patient given preoperative chemotherapy. This CDR3 is CASGQGDTGELFF. In DNA, the CDR3 is TGTGCCAGTGGACAGGGGGACACCGGGGAGCTGTTTTTT.